Each of the 17 T cell receptor beta chains below was sequenced from the same sample in a study of glioma-infiltrating T cells. The iRepertoire nested amplicon-rescue multiplex PCR amplified TCR alpha and beta CDR3s from RNA. TCRdb reanalysed the multiplex PCR reads using MiXCR and keeps one entry per CDR3 protein. Seen here are approximately 130,000 distinct CDR3 sequences, about 25% observed once, and the top ten hold 27%. Sample: glioma tissue, nonneoplastic brain tissue, or PBMCs (not recorded which). These receptors all come from a human donor with low-grade glioma or glioblastoma, undergoing nonglioma brain surgery, or in good health (not recorded which).

The V call is TRBV7-9, the J call TRBJ1-5; no firm D call. The CDR3 length is 15 residues. Looked up from germline, CDR1 is SEHNR and CDR2 is FQNEAQ (reference sequence). The V and J ends lost 5 bases and 4 bases respectively, with 15 bases between them. The CDR3 DNA follows: TGTGCCAGCAGCGATATAATGGGAATGAATCAGCCCCAGCATTTT. Encoded protein: CASSDIMGMNQPQHF.

This clonotype was counted ten times or more. This chain joins TRBV7-9 and TRBJ1-1; D is possibly TRBD1 (6 bases). The CDR3 length is 15 residues. The V end lost 5 bases, the J end lost 0 bases, and 13 bases lay between the germline ends. Germline lookup yields CDR1 SEHNR and CDR2 FQNEAQ (reference sequence). CDR3 DNA sequence: TGTGCCAGCAGCCCGGGACGGGGGCTGAACACTGAAGCTTTCTTT. It encodes CASSPGRGLNTEAFF.

V usage is TRBV7-2 and J usage is TRBJ2-1; the match to TRBD1 covers 10 bases. Germline CDR1 reads SGHTA; CDR2 reads FQGNSA. The CDR3 contains 15 residues. With 2 bases clipped from V and 6 bases from J, the junction kept 4 bases outside the gene matches. The CDR3: CASSLYWDRGNEQFF. Written as DNA, the CDR3 is TGTGCCAGCAGCTTATATTGGGACAGGGGCAATGAGCAGTTCTTC.

This clonotype was counted a single time. The V and J genes are TRBV29-1 and TRBJ1-4; D call uncertain. The CDR3 runs 14 residues. Between the trimmed V and J ends, which lost 2 bases and 1 base, there was a span of 8 bases. Germline V gives CDR1 SQVTM, CDR2 ANQGSEA. Here the CDR3 DNA reads TGCAGCGTTGAAACGGACGGAACTAATGAAAAACTGTTTTTT. Its protein product is CSVETDGTNEKLFF. Drawing the rest from reference TRBV29-1 and TRBJ1-4, the complete variable domain is SAVISQKPSRDICQRGTSLTIQCQVDSQVTMMFWYRQQPGQSLTLIATANQGSEATYESGFVIDKFPISRPNLTFSTLTVSNMSPEDSSIYLCSVETDGTNEKLFFGSGTQLSVL.

The rearrangement links TRBV19 to TRBJ1-2, with 8 bases aligning to TRBD1. The germline V gene encodes CDR1 LNHDA and CDR2 SQIVND (reference sequence). The CDR3 runs to 15 residues. The V segment lost 4 bases and the J segment 2 bases; nucleotides outside the gene matches: 6. CDR3 in DNA: TGTGCCAGTAGTAGGACAGGGCGTGACAACTATGGCTACACCTTC. This codes for CASSRTGRDNYGYTF. Complete variable domain (other parts from reference TRBV19 and TRBJ1-2): DGGITQSPKYLFRKEGQNVTLSCEQNLNHDAMYWYRQDPGQGLRLIYYSQIVNDFQKGDIAEGYSVSREKKESFPLTVTSAQKNPTAFYLCASSRTGRDNYGYTFGSGTRLTVV.

The chain links TRBV25-1 to TRBJ2-3, with D unclear. Deletions cut 6 bases from V and 0 bases from J, with 7 bases between. The CDR3 spans 13 residues. Looked up from germline, CDR1 is MGHDK and CDR2 is SYGVNS. CDR3 coding DNA: TGTGCCAGCAGGGCACAGAGCACAGATACGCAGTATTTT. It is translated as CASRAQSTDTQYF.

This clonotype appeared a few times. The chain couples TRBV7-6 to TRBJ2-3; D gene uncertain. Germline V gives CDR1 SGHVS, CDR2 FNYEAQ. Trimming took off 4 bases at V and 1 base at J, with 12 bases between the two ends. The CDR3 has 15 residues. The CDR3 coding sequence is TGTGCCAGCAGCTCCGCAGTCTCGGGCACAGATACGCAGTATTTT. Translating gives CASSSAVSGTDTQYF.

The V and J genes are TRBV5-1 and TRBJ2-1; the match to TRBD1 covers 7 bases. The CDR3 totals 15 residues. The germline gives CDR1 SGHRS, CDR2 YFSETQ. The trim removed 3 bases at V and 4 bases at J, leaving 7 bases unmatched. The CDR3 loop is CASSSGTESYNEQFF. The CDR3, as DNA: TGCGCCAGCAGCTCCGGGACAGAGAGTTACAATGAGCAGTTCTTC. The full variable domain, with the rest looked up from reference TRBV5-1 and TRBJ2-1, is KAGVTQTPRYLIKTRGQQVTLSCSPISGHRSVSWYQQTPGQGLQFLFEYFSETQRNKGNFPGRFSGRQFSNSRSEMNVSTLELGDSALYLCASSSGTESYNEQFFGPGTRLTVL.

Many counts were recorded for this clonotype. J is TRBJ1-5 and V is TRBV20-1; a possible D gene is TRBD1 (6 bases). V was pared by 3 bases and J by 0 bases, with 12 bases between. Per germline, CDR1 DFQATT and CDR2 SNEGSKA (reference sequence). CDR3 length equals 15 residues. In DNA, the CDR3 is TGCAGTGCTAGGCGGACAGATCATAGCAATCAGCCCCAGCATTTT. Amino acid sequence: CSARRTDHSNQPQHF.

This clonotype came up many times. The genes are TRBV6-1 and TRBJ2-3; TRBD1 matches at 7 bases. The V gene's germline CDR1 is MNHNS and CDR2 SASEGT. The length of the CDR3 is 14 residues. V was pared by 6 bases and J by 3 bases, with 6 bases of the junction left unmatched. CDR3 sequence: CASSPGQRTDTQYF. Written as DNA, the CDR3 is TGTGCCAGCAGCCCGGGACAGAGGACAGATACGCAGTATTTT.

This clonotype was recorded once. The rearrangement uses TRBV3-1 and TRBJ2-7, with a possible D match to TRBD1 (6 bases). The V end was cut by 1 base, the J end by 6 bases, with 22 bases between. Germline loops: CDR1 LGHDT, CDR2 YNNKEL (reference sequence). The CDR3 spans 17 residues. The CDR3 region has the DNA TGTGCCAGCAGCCAAGTGACCTGCACAGGGTATTCGGGCGAGCAGTACGTC. Translating gives CASSQVTCTGYSGEQYV.

This clonotype was counted between two and nine times. The gene calls are TRBV7-9 and TRBJ2-1; D is unclear. The CDR3 is 15 residues long. Deletions cut 5 bases from V and 1 base from J, with 12 bases between. The germline V gene encodes CDR1 SEHNR and CDR2 FQNEAQ (reference sequence). CDR3 loop: CASSIGPESYNEQFF. The CDR3 bases are TGTGCCAGCAGCATCGGCCCGGAGTCCTACAATGAGCAGTTCTTC.

This chain connects TRBV10-1 to TRBJ2-1, with D hard to call. The CDR3 runs to 12 residues. Trimming removed 2 bases from V and 14 bases from J, with 13 bases in between. CDR1 and CDR2 (germline): WNHNN, SYGVQD (reference sequence). CDR3 region: CASSEGGGREFF. The CDR3 DNA reads as TGCGCCAGCAGTGAGGGTGGTGGGCGAGAGTTCTTC.

This clonotype is deemed medium-sized (0.01 to 0.1%). V is TRBV27 and J is TRBJ1-5; perhaps TRBD1 as D (5 bases). Trimming took off 6 bases at V and 6 bases at J, with 18 bases between the two ends. This CDR3 has 15 residues. Germline V gives CDR1 MNHEY, CDR2 SMNVEV (reference sequence). The CDR3 reads CASRTVRELGQPQHF. DNA for the CDR3: TGTGCCAGCAGAACTGTCAGGGAGCTCGGTCAGCCCCAGCATTTT.

This clonotype appeared once. One base away lies a much larger clone, so this may be a sequencing read error. V gene TRBV6-1 combines with J gene TRBJ1-1; a possible D gene is TRBD1 (5 bases). V was pared by 6 bases and J by 5 bases, with 10 bases between. The CDR3 runs to 12 residues. CDR1 and CDR2 from the germline V gene are MNHNS and SASEGT. In DNA form, the CDR3 reads TGTGCCAGCAGACAGGACATAACTGAAGCTTTCTTT. As protein: CASRQDITEAFF.

This clonotype was picked up many times. The V call is TRBV6-1, the J call TRBJ1-2; D perhaps matches TRBD1 (6 bases). Germline loops: CDR1 MNHNS, CDR2 SASEGT. The CDR3 has 17 amino acids. Trimming left V 7 bases short and J 4 bases short, with 25 bases between. The CDR3 spells CASIPPRGRGEFYGYTF. The CDR3 coding sequence is TGTGCCAGCATTCCCCCAAGGGGGAGGGGCGAGTTCTATGGCTACACCTTC.

This clonotype was detected ten times or more. The rearrangement joins TRBV15 to TRBJ2-1; 10 nucleotides align to TRBD2. The CDR3 sequence is 14 residues long. Trimming removed 8 bases from V and 4 bases from J; junction bases left unmatched: 5. Germline V CDR1 and CDR2: LNHNV, YYDKDF (reference sequence). The CDR3 here is CATVAGGKYNEQFF. CDR3 in DNA: TGTGCCACCGTAGCGGGGGGCAAATACAATGAGCAGTTCTTC.